What follows are 2 T cell receptor beta chains derived from one specimen sequenced in a study of T cell responses to AZD1222 COVID-19 vaccine. Profiled with immunoSEQ multiplex PCR; TCRdb holds only in-frame clones, not every one. This sample has about 130,000 clones; about 86% occur once, and the top ten carry about 12%. The sequences come from peripheral blood, collected on day 0 of AZD1222 vaccination. Every receptor here comes from an adult in good health.

This clone has a single count. This rearrangement joins TRBV7-9 to TRBJ1-1; 7 nucleotides align to TRBD1. Per the germline V gene, CDR1 is SEHNR and CDR2 is FQNEAQ (reference sequence). The CDR3 length is 13 residues. The V and J ends lost 7 bases and 5 bases, in that order; junction bases with no gene match: 7. CDR3 in DNA: TGTGCCAGCACAAAGGGGGCTCGGACTGAAGCTTTCTTT. It encodes CASTKGARTEAFF.

V and J are TRBV18 and TRBJ1-5, with no clear D. This CDR3 is built from 15 residues. Trimming cost V 3 bases and J 1 base, with 10 bases left between them. Germline assignment: CDR1 KGHSH and CDR2 LQKENI. In DNA form, the CDR3 reads TGTGCCAGCTCACCGGAACATAGCAGCAATCAGCCCCAGCATTTT. This translates into CASSPEHSSNQPQHF.